The 26 T cell receptor delta chains given below trace back to one sample, sequenced in a study of γδ T cells in repeated Plasmodium falciparum infection. Gammadelta T cells were flow-sorted from PBMC into Vgamma9/Vdelta2+ and Vdelta2-negative populations for bulk analysis. TCRdb redid the clone calls on the multiplex PCR reads with CATT. The top ten hold roughly 9.5% of the sample, which has roughly 93,000 delta-chain clones, over 0.75% seen once. Sequenced sample: gamma-delta T cells from blood. These receptors all stem from a pool of human donors (malaria-infected and uninfected, not separated).

This clone occurred a few times. This likely reflects a read error, since a far larger clone is one base away. Additional DNA sequences in this sample encode the identical CDR3. The V and J genes are TRDV1 and TRDJ1; 11 nucleotides match TRDD3. TCRdb records no J gene; here it was assigned by comparing the DNA to germline. This CDR3 contains 26 residues. V gave up 0 bases and J gave up 1 base; unmatched junction bases: 31. Germline assignment: CDR1 TSWWSYY and CDR2 QGS. The CDR3 loop is CALGELVPILPLLGDNEGAGTDKLIF. The CDR3 DNA sequence: TGTGCTCTTGGGGAACTGGTCCCAATCCTTCCCTTACTGGGGGATAATGAGGGCGCGGGCACCGATAAACTCATCTTT.

This clone was seen a few times. A read error may explain this, as a much larger clone is one base away. The rearrangement uses TRDV1 and TRDJ1; TRDD3 matches at 11 bases. The germline V gene encodes CDR1 TSWWSYY and CDR2 QGS. The CDR3 length is 21 residues. V shed 6 bases, J shed 3 bases, and the junction held 24 bases outside the gene matches. Here the CDR3 reads CALGDQGYWGIALSYADKLIF. As DNA, the CDR3 is TGTGCTCTTGGCGACCAAGGGTACTGGGGGATAGCCCTTTCGTACGCCGATAAACTCATCTTT.

This clone was seen many times. The chain combines TRDV2 with TRDJ1; D is perhaps TRDD3 (6 bases). The CDR3 sequence is 14 residues long. Trimming stripped 0 bases from V and 7 bases from J, with 14 bases between. Germline V lookup: CDR1 GEAIGNYY, CDR2 EKD. CDR3 amino acids: CACDTKRDNGKLIF. The CDR3 DNA is TGTGCCTGTGACACCAAGCGGGATAACGGTAAACTCATCTTT.

This clone has just a few counts. This may be a read error, as it is one base from a much larger clone. The sample holds other DNA sequences that translate to the same CDR3. The CDR3 DNA follows: TGTGCTCTTGGTGATCATTATAGTCCCGAGCGCCTTTCGTTCGAACTCGACACGACAGCACAACTCTTCTTT. Amino acid sequence: CALGDHYSPERLSFELDTTAQLFF. The rearrangement uses TRDV1 and TRDJ2; D possibly corresponds to TRDD1 (5 bases). Germline V gives CDR1 TSWWSYY, CDR2 QGS. The CDR3 length is 24 residues. V dropped 6 bases and J dropped 4 bases, with 42 bases sitting between them.

About this clone itself: TCRdb shows a much larger clone's protein in place of this DNA's translation, and the two differ at residue 8, likely through a read error; the protein shown is translated from the DNA. The chain's CDR3 is CACDTVGNTLRGAIRLIF. CDR3 sequence (DNA): TGTGCCTGTGACACCGTTGGGAATACCCTACGCGGGGCGATAAGGCTCATCTTT. This chain connects TRDV2 to TRDJ1; D perhaps matches TRDD2 (5 bases). Trimming removed 0 bases from V and 11 bases from J, with 30 bases in between. The CDR3 runs to 18 residues. The germline gives CDR1 GEAIGNYY, CDR2 EKD.

There are many counts of this clone. Possible read error: a much larger clone is one base away. The chain employs TRDV1 and TRDJ1; the match to TRDD2 covers 9 bases. The length of the CDR3 is 28 residues. CDR1 and CDR2 (germline): TSWWSYY, QGS. V dropped 2 bases and J dropped 3; count of bases not matched to a gene: 43. For the CDR3, the DNA is TGTGCTCTTGGGGAATATCCCCCTTCCTACTTAGTTCAGAGAACTGGGGCGGGGGTCGTGACGTACGCCGATAAACTCATCTTT. Its translation: CALGEYPPSYLVQRTGAGVVTYADKLIF.

This clone has a handful of counts. This likely traces to a read error, being one base from a far larger clone. Other DNA sequences in this specimen translate into the identical CDR3. The rearrangement links TRDV1 to TRDJ1, with D maybe TRDD3 (5 bases). V was shortened by 2 bases and J by 0 bases, with 25 bases between the two germline ends. CDR3 length: 20 residues. The germline CDR1 and CDR2 sequences are TSWWSYY and QGS. This CDR3 is CALGESEMRTGGWYTDKLIF. The CDR3 DNA is TGTGCTCTTGGGGAATCAGAGATGCGTACTGGAGGATGGTACACCGATAAACTCATCTTT.

Ten or more counts support this clone. The chain recombines TRDV2 with TRDJ1; D may be TRDD3 (6 bases). From germline, CDR1 is GEAIGNYY and CDR2 EKD. Trimming left V 0 bases short and J 0 bases short, with 40 bases between. The CDR3 length is 25 residues. CDR3 sequence reads: CACDTLAHVSTRFVSGGANTDKLIF. CDR3 nucleotides: TGTGCCTGTGACACCTTGGCTCACGTTTCCACGCGATTCGTTTCGGGGGGAGCTAACACCGATAAACTCATCTTT.

Worth noting for this clone: A far larger clone is a single base away, which makes a read error likely. The same CDR3 is also encoded by other DNA sequences in this sample. V is TRDV1 and J is TRDJ1; 8 nucleotides match TRDD3. Matching the DNA to germline supplied the J gene, which TCRdb does not give. This CDR3 region has 16 residues. After removal of 4 bases from V and 8 bases from J, the junction contained 15 bases not matched to a gene. The germline V gene encodes CDR1 TSWWSYY and CDR2 QGS. The CDR3 reads CALGAGLGDTFNKLIF. CDR3 DNA: TGTGCTCTTGGGGCCGGCCTGGGGGACACATTCAACAAACTCATCTTT.

On this clone: TCRdb has a much larger clone's protein, which differs at residue 4 from the translation of this DNA, likely because of a read error; what is shown is the protein translated from the DNA. The chain employs TRDV2 and TRDJ1; TRDD3 aligns across 10 bases. TCRdb records no J gene; here it was assigned by comparing the DNA to germline. This CDR3 is built from 18 residues. CDR1 and CDR2 from the germline V gene are GEAIGNYY and EKD. The CDR3 DNA reads TGTGCCTGTGGCACCGTAATGATGGGGGATACAAACACCGATAAACTCATCTTT. Protein: CACGTVMMGDTNTDKLIF.

This clone has more than one count but fewer than ten. The likely explanation is a read error, given a far larger clone one base away. Different DNA sequences within this sample yield the same CDR3. The chain is built from TRDV1 and TRDJ1, with 7 bases aligning to TRDD3. This CDR3 spans 18 amino acids. The germline gives CDR1 TSWWSYY, CDR2 QGS. J was trimmed by 3 bases and V by 1 base; bases with no gene match: 14. The DNA of the CDR3 is TGTGCTCTTGGGGAACCCTCTACGCGGGGATATGCACCCGATAAACTCATCTTT. This encodes CALGEPSTRGYAPDKLIF.

As concerns this clone: The protein that TCRdb holds for this DNA derives from a much larger clone and differs from the translated DNA at residue 22, which likely indicates a read error; the protein shown here is translated from the DNA. V is TRDV1 and J is TRDJ1; TRDD3 matches at 13 bases. Per the germline V gene, CDR1 is TSWWSYY and CDR2 is QGS. This CDR3 spans 25 amino acids. CDR3 sequence: CALGELKGPNSPDWGIRCHTDELIF. The CDR3, as DNA: TGTGCTCTTGGGGAACTGAAAGGCCCTAATAGTCCTGACTGGGGGATACGCTGTCACACCGATGAACTCATCTTT.

To note about this clone: A read error likely explains why the TCRdb protein, taken from a much larger clone, differs from this DNA's translation at residue 15; the protein shown is translated from the DNA. This chain uses TRAV38-2/DV8 with TRDJ1, with 9 bases identical to TRDD2. CDR1 is TSESDYY, CDR2 QEAYKQQN, per germline. The length of the CDR3 is 17 residues. The CDR3 spells CAYRTPGLPTPLSKHIF. CDR3 in DNA: TGTGCTTATAGGACCCCAGGCCTTCCTACCCCTCTATCGAAACACATCTTT.

This clone showed up many times. The rearrangement links TRDV1 to TRDJ1; D not certain. The CDR3 contains 17 residues. In germline, CDR1 is TSWWSYY, CDR2 QGS. Deletions cut 3 bases from V and 0 bases from J, with 17 bases between. The chain's CDR3 is CALGDASKPRNTDKLIF. For the CDR3, the DNA is TGTGCTCTTGGGGACGCGAGTAAACCACGAAACACCGATAAACTCATCTTT.

About this clone itself: TCRdb's listed protein matches a much larger clone and diverges from this DNA's translation at residue 4, likely through a read error; the protein shown comes from the DNA. The rearrangement uses TRDV2 and TRDJ1; 10 bases align to TRDD3. The J gene, missing from TCRdb, was assigned here through DNA to germline matching. Looked up from germline, CDR1 is GEAIGNYY and CDR2 is EKD. The J segment lost 3 bases and the V segment lost 5 bases, leaving 17 bases of the junction unmatched. This CDR3 is 18 amino acids long. The CDR3 here is CACGPISPGGYVSDKLIF. In DNA, the CDR3 is TGTGCCTGTGGCCCCATCTCCCCAGGGGGATACGTCTCCGATAAACTCATCTTT.

This clone ranks as medium-sized. This sample includes further DNA sequences coding for the same CDR3. This rearrangement joins TRDV1 to TRDJ1, with 8 bases identical to TRDD3. Per germline, CDR1 TSWWSYY and CDR2 QGS. The CDR3 contains 18 residues. The junction had 9 bases not matched to a gene; V was cut back by 0 bases and J by 0 bases. The CDR3, as DNA: TGTGCTCTTGGGGAACTAAAATGGGGGATGTCCGACACCGATAAACTCATCTTT. Translation: CALGELKWGMSDTDKLIF.

This clone showed up just a few times. TCRdb records a much larger clone's protein for this DNA, with a difference at residue 12 that likely arises from a read error; the protein given is the translation of the DNA. As DNA, the CDR3 is TGTGCTCTTGGGGACCACTGGCCTTCCAGACGCAGCTCTGGGGGATACAAGTGGTACACCGATAAACTCATCTTT. It codes for CALGDHWPSRRSSGGYKWYTDKLIF. The chain combines TRDV1 with TRDJ1; 11 bases map to TRDD3. As TCRdb names no J gene, one was assigned here on the basis of a DNA match to germline. The V segment lost 3 bases and the J segment 0 bases; nucleotides outside the gene matches: 30. Looked up from germline, CDR1 is TSWWSYY and CDR2 is QGS. This CDR3 region has 25 residues.

This clone was observed a handful of times. The translation of this DNA and the TCRdb protein of a much larger clone differ at residue 6, probably owing to a read error; the protein shown here is translated from the DNA. The chain employs TRDV2 and TRDJ1; TRDD3 is a possible D gene (6 bases). TCRdb supplies no J gene; here it was assigned by aligning the nucleotide sequence to germline. The length of the CDR3 is 16 residues. The V gene's germline CDR1 is GEAIGNYY and CDR2 EKD. V shed 3 bases and J shed 4 bases, with 20 bases lying between them. CDR3 sequence: CACDPPGGGGDDKLIF. The CDR3 nucleotides are TGTGCCTGTGACCCCCCCGGCGGGGGGGGGGACGATAAACTCATCTTT.

For this clone: A read error is the likely source, as a far larger clone sits one nucleotide away. Within the sample, other DNA sequences also encode this same CDR3. The V gene is TRDV1, the J gene TRDJ1; 13 nucleotides align to TRDD3. TCRdb gives no J gene; it was assigned here by matching the DNA to germline. V lost 3 bases to trimming and J lost 4 bases; unmatched junction nucleotides: 8. Looked up from germline, CDR1 is TSWWSYY and CDR2 is QGS. The CDR3 has 17 residues. The CDR3 sequence: CALGERILGDTRDKLIF. Here the CDR3 DNA reads TGTGCTCTTGGGGAGCGAATACTGGGGGATACGCGCGATAAACTCATCTTT.

About this clone: The protein TCRdb lists belongs to a much larger clone and differs from this DNA's translation at residue 9, which points to a read error; the protein shown is made from the DNA. This chain connects TRDV1 to TRDJ1; D might be TRDD3 (5 bases). TCRdb offers no J gene call, so here the DNA was matched to germline to obtain one. From germline, CDR1 is TSWWSYY and CDR2 QGS. V was trimmed by 5 bases and J by 8 bases, leaving 15 bases between them. The CDR3 has 13 residues. The CDR3 nucleotides are TGTGCTCTTGGGAATTCGGGGGGGGCCAAACTCATCTTT. Translated: CALGNSGGAKLIF.

In its sample, this clone ranks as medium-sized. This chain uses TRDV2 with TRDJ3, with TRDD3 identical over 11 bases. This CDR3 has 23 residues. V lost 0 bases, J lost 0 bases, and 15 bases stayed unmatched. Germline lookup yields CDR1 GEAIGNYY and CDR2 EKD. The CDR3 DNA sequence: TGTGCCTGTGACACCGAGGGTGGGGGATACGCATCCCGAAGCTCCTGGGACACCCGACAGATGTTTTTC. This encodes CACDTEGGGYASRSSWDTRQMFF.

The sample holds a few counts of this clone. Only one base separates this from a far larger clonotype, so it likely reflects a read error. Additional DNA sequences in this sample encode the identical CDR3. The chain links TRDV2 to TRDJ3, with a tentative D call TRDD3 (6 bases). The J gene, missing from TCRdb, was assigned here through DNA to germline matching. Germline-derived CDR1 and CDR2 are GEAIGNYY and EKD. The CDR3 sequence is 18 residues long. CDR3 bases: TGTGCATGTGACACTACTGGGCAAAGCTCCTGGGACACCCGACAGATGTTTTTC. This sequence encodes CACDTTGQSSWDTRQMFF.

Remarks on this clone: The TCRdb protein comes from a much larger clone and disagrees with this DNA's translation at residue 5, likely due to a read error; the protein given here is derived from the DNA. The V call is TRDV1, the J call TRDJ3, with 12 bases fitting TRDD3. The J gene was not available in TCRdb and was assigned here by matching the DNA to germline segments. Trimming cost V 5 bases and J 0 bases; bases outside gene matches: 17. The CDR3 is 23 residues long. In germline, CDR1 is TSWWSYY, CDR2 QGS. DNA for the CDR3: TGTGCTCTTGGGAAATCGGCGAACGACTGGGGGATACCGAGCTCCTGGGACACCCGACAGATGTTTTTC. This encodes CALGKSANDWGIPSSWDTRQMFF.

Notes on this clone: The protein that TCRdb holds for this DNA derives from a much larger clone and differs from the translated DNA at residue 6, which likely indicates a read error; the protein shown here is translated from the DNA. The chain couples TRDV1 to TRDJ1, with 8 nucleotides matching TRDD3. Assignment of the J gene here rests on matching the DNA to germline, because TCRdb gives none. V lost 7 bases, J lost 0 bases, and 28 bases stayed unmatched. Germline lookup yields CDR1 TSWWSYY and CDR2 QGS. The CDR3 consists of 22 residues. DNA for the CDR3: TGTGCTCTTGAGGCCTCGCCGTCCCATACTGGGGGCCGACAACTGTACACCGATAAACTCATCTTT. This encodes CALEASPSHTGGRQLYTDKLIF.

This clone was seen a handful of times. The protein held in TCRdb is that of a much larger clone and does not match this DNA's translation at residue 12, likely because of a read error; the protein shown is translated from the DNA. This chain links TRDV2 with TRDJ1; 7 positions agree with TRDD3. The J gene was not available in TCRdb and was assigned here by matching the DNA to germline segments. CDR3 length: 18 residues. Germline trimming cut 1 base from V and 2 bases from J; bases unmatched to any gene: 15. The germline V gene has CDR1 GEAIGNYY and CDR2 EKD. CDR3 nucleotide sequence: TGTGCCTGTGACACTAAGGCCTGGGGGGGGCCCGCAACCGATAAACTCATCTTT. Translation gives CACDTKAWGGPATDKLIF.

Ten or more counts support this clone. Different DNA sequences within this sample yield the same CDR3. The V and J genes are TRDV1 and TRDJ1; 12 bases fit TRDD3. The V gene end was trimmed by 0 bases and the J gene end by 6 bases; junction bases not matched to a gene: 29. Germline CDR1 and CDR2: TSWWSYY and QGS. The CDR3 covers 24 residues. CDR3 sequence (DNA): TGTGCTCTTGGGGAACTCCCCTACCCTAACTGGGGGATACTACGTGAGCGCAGAAGAAATAAACTCATCTTT. Translation gives CALGELPYPNWGILRERRRNKLIF.